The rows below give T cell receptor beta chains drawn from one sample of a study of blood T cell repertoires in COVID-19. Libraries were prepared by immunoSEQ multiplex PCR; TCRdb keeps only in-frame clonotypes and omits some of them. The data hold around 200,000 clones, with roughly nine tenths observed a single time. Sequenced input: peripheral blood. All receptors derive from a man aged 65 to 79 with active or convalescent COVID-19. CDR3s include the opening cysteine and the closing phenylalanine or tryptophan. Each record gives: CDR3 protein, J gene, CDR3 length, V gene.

CASSWALGGGNTIYF TRBJ1-3 15 TRBV11-2
CASSLRDSPLHF TRBJ1-6 12 TRBV27
CASSPPSGTQYF TRBJ2-5 12 TRBV18
CASSLRGRPAGNTIYF TRBJ1-3 16 TRBV7-2
CASSSGYEQYF TRBJ2-7 11 TRBV11-3
CASSPTGVHNEQFF TRBJ2-1 14 TRBV9
CASSLLNEQYF TRBJ2-7 11 TRBV5-1
CASIRDRANTEAFF TRBJ1-1 14 TRBV23-1
CASSPGQGVGQPQHF TRBJ1-5 15 TRBV19
CASSKGAFARTDTQYF TRBJ2-3 16 TRBV18
CASSPYAREQYF TRBJ2-7 12 TRBV18
CASSPDYRDRPDEQYF TRBJ2-7 16 TRBV27
CASLRTGGITEAFF TRBJ1-1 14 TRBV19
CASSLLLGRAAGTGELFF TRBJ2-2 18 TRBV28
CASSLVSAGGAGYTF TRBJ1-2 15 TRBV5-4
CSASPGLEQYF TRBJ2-7 11 TRBV20-1
CASSYGGTPRETQYF TRBJ2-5 15 TRBV6-2/TRBV6-3
CASSQDLDTYSYEQYF TRBJ2-7 16 TRBV3-1/TRBV3-2
CASSPDPSGRVGELFF TRBJ2-2 16 TRBV4-3